This T cell receptor (beta chain) comes out of a study of beta chain features in type 1 diabetes. Overall study findings and caveats: Moderate yet significant TCRB CDR3 shortening was seen in Type 1 diabetes patients in all four CD4+ subsets. A greater similarity of naive, central memory and Treg TCRB repertoires was seen among patients than among healthy donors.

Every isolated RNA sample was fully reverse transcribed, so sequencing captured expressed TCRB transcripts. Clones were sequenced by immunoSEQ multiplex PCR, and TCRdb holds only the in-frame ones, with some missing. This table has 40,000 to 65,000 clones, about 60% appearing once. Turning to this clone: Its antigen is unidentified.

What was sequenced was stem cell memory CD4+ T cells from blood. The origin of this receptor is a woman aged 25 to 39 with type 1 diabetes.

The CDR3 DNA follows: TGTGCCAGCAGTTTGGATAATGTGGGCCCAACAGATACGCAGTATTTT. Its protein product is CASSLDNVGPTDTQYF. V is TRBV6-6 and J is TRBJ2-3; D is ambiguous. V dropped 4 bases and J dropped 3 bases, with 17 bases sitting between them. CDR1 and CDR2 from the germline V gene are MNHNY and SVGAGI (reference sequence). The CDR3 covers 16 residues.